This T cell receptor (beta chain) came from a study of T cells in Graves' hyperthyroidism and ophthalmopathy. Overall study results and limits: Blood also carried most thyroid clonotypes expanded above 0.001.

Authors of the study amplified TCR beta CDR3 regions from RNA transcripts. The TCR CDR3 was amplified in a first-round RT-PCR using the HTBI primer set. TCRdb re-derived calls from the multiplex PCR reads in MiXCR, one entry per CDR3 protein. The data contain 480,000 or so distinct CDR3 sequences, around 43% of them seen just once; the ten biggest clones take up about two fifths. Germline V CDR1 and CDR2: SGHTA, FQGTGA. Trimming cost V 1 base and J 11 bases, with 17 bases left between them. The CDR3 consists of 14 residues. Comment on this clonotype: Its antigen is unknown.

V is TRBV7-3 and J is TRBJ1-1, with TRBD1 as a possible D gene (6 bases). The material sequenced was peripheral blood or thyroid tissue (not recorded which). The sequence came from an adult woman with Graves' disease, either hyperthyroidism or ophthalmopathy (not recorded which). In DNA, the CDR3 is TGTGCCAGCAGCTTAAAAGGCCGACAGGACGGGGCTTTCTTT. Its protein is CASSLKGRQDGAFF.